The source of this TCR beta chain is a study of response to subunit inactivated influenza vaccine. Findings and caveats of the study: Only a handful of new T cells, the authors suggested, are recruited with each seasonal influenza vaccination.

Trimming took 8 bases from V and 0 from J, leaving 9 bases between them. The germline V gene has CDR1 MDHEN and CDR2 SYDVKM. The CDR3 spans 13 residues. A few counts support this clonotype. Its cognate antigen is unknown. TCRdb independently ran MiXCR on the RT-PCR reads; one entry per CDR3 protein. The table lists hundreds of thousands of distinct CDR3 sequences, about 15% of them singletons. The sequenced sample was PBMCs from blood, obtained 14 to 15 days before vaccination. The clonotype comes from a man aged 50 to 59 who received an inactivated influenza vaccine. V and J are TRBV28 and TRBJ2-3; D remains unclear. The CDR3 region is CASPTVSTDTQYF. The CDR3 DNA reads TGTGCCAGCCCGACCGTAAGCACAGATACGCAGTATTTT. Combining the CDR3 with reference TRBV28 and TRBJ2-3 gives the whole variable domain DVKVTQSSRYLVKRTGEKVFLECVQDMDHENMFWYRQDPGLGLRLIYFSYDVKMKEKGDIPEGYSVSREKKERFSLILESASTNQTSMYLCASPTVSTDTQYFGPGTRLTVL.